What follows describes a single T cell receptor beta chain. TCRdb re-derived calls from the RT-PCR reads in MiXCR, one entry per CDR3 protein. Of just under 550,000 distinct CDR3 sequences listed, roughly 25% are singletons. These data originate in a study of response to subunit inactivated influenza vaccine. Germline CDR1 MNHEY, CDR2 SVGAGI. CDR3 length: 14 amino acids. Trimming at V came to 4 bases and at J to 5 bases, leaving 7 bases not matched to a gene. In addition, the sample was reused for a study of T cells expressing NK-cell markers. That publication notes: Making the TCR beta cDNA relied on 5'RACE template switching with UMIs. Out of eight donors sequenced, seven tested HCMV-seropositive and the remaining one seronegative.

Sequencing was performed on CD4+ T cells sorted from PBMCs, taken roughly 13 days after vaccination. This chain links TRBV6-5 with TRBJ2-5; 7 positions agree with TRBD1. This sequence originates from a man in his fifties who received an inactivated influenza vaccine. In nucleotides, the CDR3 is TGTGCCAGCAGTTCTCCGGGACAGAGGGAGACCCAGTACTTC. Its protein is CASSSPGQRETQYF.